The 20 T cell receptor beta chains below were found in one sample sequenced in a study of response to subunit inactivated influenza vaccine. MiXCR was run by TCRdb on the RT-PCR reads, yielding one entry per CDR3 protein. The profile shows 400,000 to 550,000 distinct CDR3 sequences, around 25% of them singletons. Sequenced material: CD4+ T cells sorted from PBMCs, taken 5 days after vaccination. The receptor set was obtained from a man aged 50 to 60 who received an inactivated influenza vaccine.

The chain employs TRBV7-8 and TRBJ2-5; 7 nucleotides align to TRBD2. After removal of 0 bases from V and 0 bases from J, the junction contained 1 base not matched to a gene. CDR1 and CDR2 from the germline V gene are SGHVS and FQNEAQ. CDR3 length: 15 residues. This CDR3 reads CASSLAGGNQETQYF. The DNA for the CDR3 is TGTGCCAGCAGCTTAGCGGGGGGGAACCAAGAGACCCAGTACTTC.

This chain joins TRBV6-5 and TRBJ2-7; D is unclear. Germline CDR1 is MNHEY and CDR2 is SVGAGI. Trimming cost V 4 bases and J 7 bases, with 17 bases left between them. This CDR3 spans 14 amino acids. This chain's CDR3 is CASSSTLKLLEQYF. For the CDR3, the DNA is TGTGCCAGCAGTTCCACCCTCAAGCTTCTTGAGCAGTACTTC.

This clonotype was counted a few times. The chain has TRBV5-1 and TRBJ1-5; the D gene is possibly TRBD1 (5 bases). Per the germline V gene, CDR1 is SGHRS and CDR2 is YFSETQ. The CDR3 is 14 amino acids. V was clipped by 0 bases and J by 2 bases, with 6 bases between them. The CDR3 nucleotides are TGCGCCAGCAGCTTGGGGGACGGCAATCAGCCCCAGCATTTT. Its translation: CASSLGDGNQPQHF.

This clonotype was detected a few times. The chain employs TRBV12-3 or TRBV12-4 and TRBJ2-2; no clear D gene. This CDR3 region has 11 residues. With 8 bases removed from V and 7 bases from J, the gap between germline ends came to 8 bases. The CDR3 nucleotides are TGTGCCAGCTATAATGGCGGGGAGCTGTTTTTT. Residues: CASYNGGELFF.

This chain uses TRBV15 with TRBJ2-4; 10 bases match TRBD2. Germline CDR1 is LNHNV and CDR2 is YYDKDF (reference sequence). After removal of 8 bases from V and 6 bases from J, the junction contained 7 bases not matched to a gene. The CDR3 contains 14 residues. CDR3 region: CATQKREGRNIQYF. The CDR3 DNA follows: TGTGCCACCCAAAAGCGGGAGGGACGAAACATTCAGTACTTC.

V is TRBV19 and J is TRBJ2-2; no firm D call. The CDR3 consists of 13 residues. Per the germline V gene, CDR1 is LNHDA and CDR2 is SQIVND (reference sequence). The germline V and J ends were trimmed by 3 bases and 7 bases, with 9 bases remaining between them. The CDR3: CASSIQLVGELFF. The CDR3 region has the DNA TGTGCCAGTAGTATTCAATTGGTCGGGGAGCTGTTTTTT.

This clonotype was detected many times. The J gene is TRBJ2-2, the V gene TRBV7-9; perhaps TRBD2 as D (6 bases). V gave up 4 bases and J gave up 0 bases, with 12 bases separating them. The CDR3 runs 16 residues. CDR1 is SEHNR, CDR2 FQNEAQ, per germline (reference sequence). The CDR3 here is CASSSGTPPNTGELFF. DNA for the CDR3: TGTGCCAGCAGCTCTGGGACTCCTCCGAACACCGGGGAGCTGTTTTTT.

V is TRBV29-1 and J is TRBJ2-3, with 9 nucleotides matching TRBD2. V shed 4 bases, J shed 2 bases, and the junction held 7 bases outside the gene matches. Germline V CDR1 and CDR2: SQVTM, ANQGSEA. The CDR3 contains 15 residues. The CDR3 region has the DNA TGCAGCGTTGGGGGACTAGCAACCAACACAGATACGCAGTATTTT. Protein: CSVGGLATNTDTQYF.

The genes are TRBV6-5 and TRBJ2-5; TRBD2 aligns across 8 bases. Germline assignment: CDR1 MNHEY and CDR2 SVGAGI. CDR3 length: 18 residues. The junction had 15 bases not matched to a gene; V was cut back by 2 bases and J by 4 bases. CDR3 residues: CASSYGTAGESFGETQYF. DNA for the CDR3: TGTGCCAGCAGTTACGGAACAGCGGGAGAATCCTTTGGAGAGACCCAGTACTTC.

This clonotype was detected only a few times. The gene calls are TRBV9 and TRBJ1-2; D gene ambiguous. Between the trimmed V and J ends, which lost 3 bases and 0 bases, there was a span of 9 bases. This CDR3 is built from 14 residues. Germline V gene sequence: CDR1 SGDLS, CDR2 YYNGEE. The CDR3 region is CASSASRSNYGYTF. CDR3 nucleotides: TGTGCCAGCAGCGCCTCCAGGTCTAACTATGGCTACACCTTC.

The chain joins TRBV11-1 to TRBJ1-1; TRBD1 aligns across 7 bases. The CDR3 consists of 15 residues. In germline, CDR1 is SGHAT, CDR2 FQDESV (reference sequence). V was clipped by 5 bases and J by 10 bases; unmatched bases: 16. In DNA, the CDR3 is TGTGCCAGCAGCCTTGGGACAGCCTCGGTTTTAGGAGCTTTCTTT. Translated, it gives CASSLGTASVLGAFF. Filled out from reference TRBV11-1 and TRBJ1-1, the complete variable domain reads EAEVAQSPRYKITEKSQAVAFWCDPISGHATLYWYRQILGQGPELLVQFQDESVVDDSQLPKDRFSAERLKGVDSTLKIQPAELGDSAMYLCASSLGTASVLGAFFGQGTRLTVV.

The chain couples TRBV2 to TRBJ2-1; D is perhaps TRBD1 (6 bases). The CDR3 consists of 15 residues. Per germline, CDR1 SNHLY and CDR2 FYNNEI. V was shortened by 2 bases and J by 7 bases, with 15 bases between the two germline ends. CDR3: CASSERQVGPNEQFF. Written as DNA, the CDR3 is TGTGCCAGCAGTGAAAGACAGGTTGGACCGAATGAGCAGTTCTTC.

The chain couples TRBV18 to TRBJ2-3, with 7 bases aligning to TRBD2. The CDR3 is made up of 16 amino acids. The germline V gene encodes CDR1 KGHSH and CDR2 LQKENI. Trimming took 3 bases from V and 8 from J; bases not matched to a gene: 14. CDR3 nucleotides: TGTGCCAGCTCACCCCGTTTGGCGGGGGACCGGGGTACGCAGTATTTT. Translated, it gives CASSPRLAGDRGTQYF.

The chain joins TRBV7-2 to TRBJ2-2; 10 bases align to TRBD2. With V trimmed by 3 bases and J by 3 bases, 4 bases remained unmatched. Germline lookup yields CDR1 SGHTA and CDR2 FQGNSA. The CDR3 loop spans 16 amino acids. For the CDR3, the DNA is TGTGCCAGCAGCTTTGGACTAGCGGCTTACACCGGGGAGCTGTTTTTT. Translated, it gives CASSFGLAAYTGELFF.

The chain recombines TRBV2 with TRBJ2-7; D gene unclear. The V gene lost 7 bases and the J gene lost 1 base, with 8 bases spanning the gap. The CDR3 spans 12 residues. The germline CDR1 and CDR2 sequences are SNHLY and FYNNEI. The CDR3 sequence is CASTDGSYEQYF. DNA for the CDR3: TGTGCCAGCACGGACGGTTCCTACGAGCAGTACTTC.

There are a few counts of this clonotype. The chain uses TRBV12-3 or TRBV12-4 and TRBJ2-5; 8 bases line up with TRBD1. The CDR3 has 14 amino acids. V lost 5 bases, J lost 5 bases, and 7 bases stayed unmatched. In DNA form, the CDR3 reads TGTGCCAGCAGTCCCGGGACAGGTTCGGAGACCCAGTACTTC. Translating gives CASSPGTGSETQYF.

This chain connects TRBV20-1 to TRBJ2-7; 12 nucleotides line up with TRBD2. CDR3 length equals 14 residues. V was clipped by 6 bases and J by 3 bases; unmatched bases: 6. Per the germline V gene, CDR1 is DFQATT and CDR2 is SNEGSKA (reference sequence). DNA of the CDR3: TGCAGTGCGGCGACTAGCGGGAGACTCTACGAGCAGTACTTC. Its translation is CSAATSGRLYEQYF.

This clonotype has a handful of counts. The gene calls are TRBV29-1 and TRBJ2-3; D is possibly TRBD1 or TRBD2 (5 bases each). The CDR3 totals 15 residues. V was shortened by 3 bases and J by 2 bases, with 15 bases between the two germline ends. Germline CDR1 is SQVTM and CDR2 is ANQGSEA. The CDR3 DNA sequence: TGCAGCGTTGATTCCTTGGGACCGATCACAGATACGCAGTATTTT. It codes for CSVDSLGPITDTQYF.

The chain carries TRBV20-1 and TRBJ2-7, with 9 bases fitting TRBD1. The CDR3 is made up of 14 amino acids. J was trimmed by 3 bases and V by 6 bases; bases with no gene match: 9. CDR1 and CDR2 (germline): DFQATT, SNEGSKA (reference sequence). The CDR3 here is CSAPRTGGLYEQYF. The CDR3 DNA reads TGCAGTGCCCCCCGAACAGGGGGCCTCTACGAGCAGTACTTC.

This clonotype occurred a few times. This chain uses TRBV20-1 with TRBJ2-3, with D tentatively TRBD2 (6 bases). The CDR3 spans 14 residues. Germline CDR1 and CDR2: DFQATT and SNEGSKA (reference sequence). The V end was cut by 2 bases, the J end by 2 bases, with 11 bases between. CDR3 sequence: CSARIPGVTDTQYF. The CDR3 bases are TGCAGTGCTAGAATCCCGGGGGTCACAGATACGCAGTATTTT.